What follows describes a single TCR beta chain. This entry is derived from a study of shared clonotypes between healthy human individuals. Libraries were prepared by immunoSEQ multiplex PCR; TCRdb keeps only in-frame clonotypes and omits some of them. Among some 2.3 million clones, over 90% were seen once, and the ten largest hold approximately 0.4%. Donation came from healthy HIV-negative adults that had no recent acute infections or vaccinations. The specimen was naive CD4+ T cells from PBMCs. Subset indicated: CD45RA+ positively selected. This TCR was sampled from a young man in good health. Some clones in this sample may be carry-over from other donors' samples.

Written as DNA, the CDR3 is TGTGCCAGCAGCTCGGCAGCGCAGGGGAGGCAAGAGACCCAGTACTTC. Amino acid sequence: CASSSAAQGRQETQYF. This rearrangement joins TRBV7-9 to TRBJ2-5; TRBD1 or TRBD2 may be the D gene (6 bases each). V was pared by 4 bases and J by 2 bases, with 17 bases between. The CDR3 extends over 16 amino acids. CDR1 SEHNR and CDR2 FQNEAQ come from the germline V gene (reference sequence). Using reference TRBV7-9 and TRBJ2-5 for the parts outside the CDR3, the full variable domain is DTGVSQNPRHKITKRGQNVTFRCDPISEHNRLYWYRQTLGQGPEFLTYFQNEAQLEKSRLLSDRFSAERPKGSFSTLEIQRTEQGDSAMYLCASSSAAQGRQETQYFGPGTRLLVL.